The rows below give T cell receptor beta chains drawn from one sample of a study of T cells after yellow fever vaccination. TCRdb re-called the 5' RACE reads through MiXCR, storing one row per CDR3 protein. This table has about 260,000 distinct CDR3 sequences, around 5.3% appearing once. The source material was CD4+ T cells sorted from PBMCs, sampled on the day of the yellow fever booster vaccination. These receptors came from a man in his late teens or twenties who received the YFV17D yellow fever vaccine. Each CDR3 is given with its conserved first and last residue. The D gene is left open where the match is weak. Clone size is given for some rows only: seen once, a few or many times, or a class if the clone is expanded.

J: TRBJ1-4; size: few; D: TRBD1; V: TRBV5-1; CDR3: CASSFATGGEKLFF; DNA: TGCGCCAGCAGCTTTGCGACAGGGGGTGAAAAACTGTTTTTT
J: TRBJ2-1; size: NA; D: NA; V: TRBV15; CDR3: CATSSKGVYNEQFF; DNA: TGTGCCACCAGCAGCAAAGGGGTTTACAATGAGCAGTTCTTC
J: TRBJ2-3; size: few; D: NA; V: TRBV5-1; CDR3: CASSLGTHPATQYF; DNA: TGCGCCAGCAGCTTGGGGACTCACCCAGCTACGCAGTATTTT
J: TRBJ2-2; size: many; D: TRBD1; V: TRBV7-2; CDR3: CASSFRTGVTGELFF; DNA: TGTGCCAGCAGCTTCCGGACAGGCGTCACCGGGGAGCTGTTTTTT
J: TRBJ1-2; size: few; D: TRBD1; V: TRBV27; CDR3: CASSPRGAGYGYTF; DNA: TGTGCCAGCAGTCCCAGGGGGGCGGGCTATGGCTACACCTTC
J: TRBJ2-2; size: few; D: NA; V: TRBV2; CDR3: CASRDGELFF; DNA: TGTGCCAGCAGGGACGGGGAGCTGTTTTTT
J: TRBJ1-1; size: few; D: NA; V: TRBV4-1; CDR3: CASSPHGPEAFF; DNA: TGCGCCAGCAGCCCCCATGGACCTGAAGCTTTCTTT
J: TRBJ2-5; size: few; D: NA; V: TRBV28; CDR3: CASRTRTSLLQETQYF; DNA: TGTGCCAGCAGAACAAGGACATCACTCCTACAAGAGACCCAGTACTTC
J: TRBJ1-6; size: NA; D: NA; V: TRBV6-5; CDR3: CASSYGAPGAPLHF; DNA: TGTGCCAGCAGTTACGGGGCGCCTGGAGCACCCCTCCACTTT
J: TRBJ1-5; size: NA; D: NA; V: TRBV20-1; CDR3: CSARASAQPQHF; DNA: TGCAGTGCTAGAGCGTCGGCTCAGCCCCAGCATTTT
J: TRBJ1-4; size: NA; D: TRBD1; V: TRBV4-3; CDR3: CASSLETGGSGKLFF; DNA: TGCGCCAGCAGCCTAGAAACAGGGGGGTCCGGAAAACTGTTTTTT
J: TRBJ1-3; size: NA; D: NA; V: TRBV18; CDR3: CASSEDISKHHIF; DNA: TGTGCCAGCTCAGAGGACATCTCCAAACACCATATATTT
J: TRBJ2-1; size: many; D: TRBD2; V: TRBV7-2; CDR3: CASSLALTSGGAPLF; DNA: TGTGCCAGCAGCTTAGCCTTAACTAGCGGGGGGGCCCCCCTCTTC
J: TRBJ1-5; size: few; D: NA; V: TRBV5-1; CDR3: CASSLDGAGNQPQHF; DNA: TGCGCCAGCAGCTTGGATGGGGCGGGCAATCAGCCCCAGCATTTT
J: TRBJ1-1; size: few; D: NA; V: TRBV4-1; CDR3: CASSKRYRDYSTEAFF; DNA: TGCGCCAGCAGCAAACGCTACAGGGATTATTCCACTGAAGCTTTCTTT
J: TRBJ1-2; size: few; D: NA; V: TRBV7-3; CDR3: CASSFTGGNGYTF; DNA: TGTGCCAGCAGCTTCACTGGAGGCAATGGCTACACCTTC
J: TRBJ1-2; size: NA; D: NA; V: TRBV7-2; CDR3: CASSLPREYYGYTF; DNA: TGTGCCAGCAGCCTCCCCAGGGAATACTATGGCTACACCTTC
J: TRBJ2-4; size: NA; D: NA; V: TRBV4-3; CDR3: CASSQALENKNIQYF; DNA: TGCGCCAGCAGCCAGGCGCTTGAGAACAAAAACATTCAGTACTTC
J: TRBJ1-3; size: few; D: NA; V: TRBV20-1; CDR3: CSAHSQAGNTIYF; DNA: TGCAGTGCCCACTCGCAGGCGGGAAACACCATATATTTT
J: TRBJ1-1; size: NA; D: NA; V: TRBV20-1; CDR3: CSARGAGLLNTEAFF; DNA: TGCAGTGCTAGGGGGGCGGGTTTGCTGAACACTGAAGCTTTCTTT
J: TRBJ1-1; size: many; D: NA; V: TRBV7-2; CDR3: CASSRDKFHTEAFF; DNA: TGTGCCAGCAGCCGTGACAAGTTCCACACTGAAGCTTTCTTT
J: TRBJ1-5; size: few; D: NA; V: TRBV5-1; CDR3: CASSLTPLGGSNQPQHF; DNA: TGCGCCAGCAGCTTAACCCCCTTAGGCGGTAGCAATCAGCCCCAGCATTTT
J: TRBJ1-4; size: many; D: NA; V: TRBV4-3; CDR3: CASSPKDSLNEKLFF; DNA: TGCGCCAGCAGCCCAAAGGACAGCTTAAATGAAAAACTGTTTTTT
J: TRBJ2-5; size: few; D: NA; V: TRBV7-3; CDR3: CASSLGARITGETQYF; DNA: TGTGCCAGCAGCCTGGGGGCAAGAATAACGGGAGAGACCCAGTACTTC
J: TRBJ2-3; size: few; D: NA; V: TRBV7-2; CDR3: CASSFGAGDTQYF; DNA: TGTGCCAGCAGCTTTGGGGCTGGAGATACGCAGTATTTT
J: TRBJ1-5; size: NA; D: NA; V: TRBV27; CDR3: CARGWQPLHQPQHF; DNA: TGTGCCAGAGGTTGGCAGCCCCTACATCAGCCCCAGCATTTT
J: TRBJ2-7; size: NA; D: TRBD2; V: TRBV9; CDR3: CASSVGGPGGPDEQYF; DNA: TGTGCCAGCAGCGTAGGGGGGCCGGGGGGGCCGGACGAGCAGTACTTC
J: TRBJ2-3; size: few; D: NA; V: TRBV30; CDR3: CAWKGVWDTQYF; DNA: TGTGCCTGGAAGGGGGTCTGGGATACGCAGTATTTT
J: TRBJ2-2; size: NA; D: NA; V: TRBV7-2; CDR3: CASSLTISTGELFF; DNA: TGTGCCAGCAGCTTGACGATAAGCACCGGGGAGCTGTTTTTT
J: TRBJ2-1; size: NA; D: NA; V: TRBV2; CDR3: CASSEWNEQFF; DNA: TGTGCCAGCAGTGAATGGAATGAGCAGTTCTTC
J: TRBJ1-5; size: NA; D: NA; V: TRBV20-1; CDR3: CSAAPGAFQPQHF; DNA: TGCAGTGCAGCTCCAGGGGCGTTCCAGCCCCAGCATTTT
J: TRBJ2-1; size: NA; D: NA; V: TRBV5-1; CDR3: CASSLAGSLLEQFF; DNA: TGCGCCAGCAGCTTGGCCGGGTCCCTACTGGAGCAGTTCTTC
J: TRBJ2-2; size: many; D: NA; V: TRBV7-2; CDR3: CASSLQSGGNTGELFF; DNA: TGTGCCAGCAGCTTACAGTCCGGGGGGAACACCGGGGAGCTGTTTTTT